These 5 T cell receptor beta chains were sequenced from one sample in a study of beta chain features in type 1 diabetes. Whole-study findings and limits: Shortening of TCRB CDR3s, moderate but significant, appeared in all four CD4+ subsets of Type 1 diabetes patients.

Reverse transcription of all isolated RNA meant that expressed TCRB transcripts were sequenced. Assay used: immunoSEQ multiplex PCR; TCRdb lists only in-frame clones, some missing. The sample records 300,000 or so clones, around 8.5% being singletons. Antigens of these TCRs are unknown. The material sequenced was central memory CD4+ T cells from blood. All receptors come from a young man with type 1 diabetes.

A few counts support this clone. The rearrangement uses TRBV7-9 and TRBJ1-6; 9 nucleotides align to TRBD1. This CDR3 has 15 residues. CDR1 and CDR2 from the germline V gene are SEHNR and FQNEAQ (reference sequence). The junction had 8 bases not matched to a gene; V was cut back by 4 bases and J by 10 bases. CDR3 DNA sequence: TGTGCCAGCAGCTCAGCGACAGGGGGTGGCTCACCCCTCCACTTT. It encodes CASSSATGGGSPLHF.

This clone was seen a few times. The rearrangement uses TRBV7-9 and TRBJ2-5, with a tentative D call TRBD1 (6 bases). From germline, CDR1 is SEHNR and CDR2 FQNEAQ (reference sequence). There are 13 residues in the CDR3. The V end was cut by 3 bases, the J end by 4 bases, with 9 bases between. The CDR3 sequence: CASSFGQRETQYF. The CDR3 DNA is TGTGCCAGCAGCTTTGGACAGAGAGAGACCCAGTACTTC.

The V gene is TRBV20-1, the J gene TRBJ1-6; D not certain. Germline-derived CDR1 and CDR2 are DFQATT and SNEGSKA (reference sequence). CDR3 length: 11 residues. Trimming removed 1 base from V and 14 bases from J, with 9 bases in between. The CDR3 reads CSARGPTSLHF. Written as DNA, the CDR3 is TGCAGTGCTAGAGGCCCCACGTCCCTCCACTTT.

In this sample, this clone turned up a few times. The rearrangement uses TRBV27 and TRBJ1-2; TRBD1 aligns across 7 bases. The CDR3 is made up of 13 amino acids. Germline CDR1 reads MNHEY; CDR2 reads SMNVEV (reference sequence). V lost 4 bases and J lost 4; bases outside the gene matches: 3. CDR3 DNA sequence: TGTGCCAGCAGTTGGGCAGGGGGCTATGGCTACACCTTC. Protein sequence: CASSWAGGYGYTF.

This clone was seen more than once but under ten times. The chain employs TRBV30 and TRBJ1-6, with D uncertain. Deletions cut 1 base from V and 7 bases from J, with 8 bases between. The CDR3 is 13 amino acids. Germline-derived CDR1 and CDR2 are GTSNPN and SVGIG (reference sequence). The CDR3 loop is CAWSGITNSPLHF. CDR3 DNA sequence: TGTGCCTGGAGTGGGATAACGAATTCACCCCTCCACTTT.